This T cell receptor beta chain was documented in a study of spatial heterogeneity in lung cancer. Study-level findings and limits: Intratumoral expanded alpha and beta TCR counts were found to track tumor mutation counts.

This clonotype was recorded at least ten times. No antigen is known for it. This beta chain is off target for a library built for alpha chains, so its abundance means little. V was shortened by 6 bases and J by 3 bases, with 12 bases between the two germline ends. This CDR3 region has 13 residues. Germline lookup yields CDR1 MNHEY and CDR2 SVGAGI. This sample's time point: sample taken at primary tumor resection. One entry per CDR3 protein, called by TCRdb with MiXCR from the 5' RACE reads. Of fewer than 15,000 distinct CDR3 sequences in the sample, roughly 5.6% were seen once. The clonotype was recovered from a female donor with early-stage non-small cell lung cancer. The sample consisted of lung tumor tissue, taken at surgery. The chain couples TRBV6-5 to TRBJ2-7; D possibly corresponds to TRBD2 (5 bases). In DNA, the CDR3 is TGTGCCAGCAGATCCGGGAACTTCTACGAGCAGTACTTC. This sequence encodes CASRSGNFYEQYF.